Detailed here is one T cell receptor beta chain. Its target is unknown. Assay: immunoSEQ multiplex PCR; the TCRdb copy retains only in-frame clones and omits some. The table has 75,000 to 80,000 clones, around four fifths seen once; the top ten hold roughly 0.77%. The data were taken from a study of OX40 agonist ivuxolimab in advanced cancers. Study outcomes and limitations: The expanded peripheral T cells' antigen specificity was not determined. Certain nonresponding patients likewise had low normalized T-cell clonal expansion.

The receptor was isolated from an adult with an advanced solid tumor such as melanoma, head and neck, liver or kidney cancer. Sequencing was performed on CD4+ or CD8+ T cells sorted from blood, taken in a trial of the OX40 agonist ivuxolimab.

The CDR3 region has the DNA TGTGCCAGCAGTTTGACACGTGGAACACTGAAAGCTTTCTTT. Translated, it gives CASSLTRGTLKAFF. The chain couples TRBV28 to TRBJ1-1; the D is unclear. The length of the CDR3 is 14 residues. Trimming removed 3 bases from V and 9 bases from J, with 17 bases in between. Germline CDR1 MDHEN, CDR2 SYDVKM.